These T cell receptor beta chains were read from a single sample in a study of Ad26.COV2.S vaccination and SARS-CoV-2 variants. Repertoires were generated with immunoSEQ multiplex PCR, while TCRdb's copy carries only in-frame clones and drops some. The sample holds about 350,000 clones, just over 90% seen once. The specimen was peripheral blood, collected after recovery from COVID-19. These receptor sequences come from a human donor who had recovered from COVID-19. Each CDR3 is given with its conserved first and last residue. D genes are given only for firm matches. Not all rows give a size; the values are once, few, many and, for expanded clones, a class.

v_call	clone_size	d_call	j_call	cdr3_aa	cdr3_nt
TRBV7-6	.	.	TRBJ1-2	CASSFPVPNDYGYTF	TGTGCCAGCAGCTTCCCGGTTCCGAACGATTATGGCTACACCTTC
TRBV27	.	TRBD1	TRBJ2-5	CASSLRTGTVGETQYF	TGTGCCAGCAGTTTACGAACCGGGACAGTAGGGGAGACCCAGTACTTC
TRBV6-6	.	.	TRBJ1-1	CASSPLGGARTEAFF	TGTGCCAGCAGCCCCCTCGGGGGGGCGCGCACTGAAGCTTTCTTT
TRBV19	.	TRBD1	TRBJ1-5	CASSLTGGPQHF	TGTGCCAGTAGTTTAACAGGGGGGCCCCAGCATTTT
TRBV9	.	TRBD1	TRBJ1-2	CASSSQGYYGYTF	TGTGCCAGCAGCTCACAGGGGTACTATGGCTACACCTTC
TRBV7-9	.	.	TRBJ2-5	CASSLGGGQETQYF	TGTGCCAGCAGCTTAGGTGGGGGACAAGAGACCCAGTACTTC
TRBV6-6	.	TRBD1	TRBJ1-2	CASSLTRDRQTRGYTF	TGTGCCAGCAGTCTCACCCGGGACAGGCAAACGAGGGGCTACACCTTC
TRBV6-5	.	.	TRBJ2-2	CASSYVNTGELFF	TGTGCCAGCAGTTACGTTAACACCGGGGAGCTGTTTTTT
TRBV9	.	.	TRBJ1-1	CASSVDNGGTEAFF	TGTGCCAGCAGCGTAGATAACGGGGGCACTGAAGCTTTCTTT
TRBV7-9	few	.	TRBJ1-2	CASSLRENYGYTF	TGTGCCAGCAGCCTCAGGGAGAACTATGGCTACACCTTC
TRBV25-1	.	.	TRBJ1-6	CASSRTSYNSPLHF	TGTGCCAGCTCCCGGACCTCCTATAATTCACCCCTCCACTTT
TRBV27	.	TRBD1	TRBJ2-1	CASSFTGASTYNEQFF	TGTGCCAGCAGTTTCACAGGGGCCTCTACCTACAATGAGCAGTTCTTC
TRBV19	.	.	TRBJ1-1	CASSNGGNTEAFF	TGTGCCAGTAGTAATGGGGGGAACACTGAAGCTTTCTTT
TRBV7-9	.	.	TRBJ1-1	CASSLGLGGNTEAFF	TGTGCCAGCAGCTTAGGGTTGGGCGGGAACACTGAAGCTTTCTTT
TRBV19	once	.	TRBJ1-4	CASTTGAEKLFF	TGTGCCAGTACCACCGGGGCTGAAAAACTGTTTTTT
TRBV5-5	.	.	TRBJ2-4	CASSLGADLWGNIQYF	TGTGCCAGCAGCTTGGGGGCGGACTTATGGGGGAACATTCAGTACTTC
TRBV4-1	.	TRBD2	TRBJ2-3	CASSQGGTSGRTDTQYF	TGCGCCAGCAGCCAAGGCGGGACTAGCGGACGCACAGATACGCAGTATTTT
TRBV7-6	.	TRBD1	TRBJ2-3	CASTRGLGADTQYF	TGTGCCAGCACCAGGGGGCTTGGCGCAGATACGCAGTATTTT
TRBV12-3/TRBV12-4	.	TRBD1	TRBJ1-5	CASSPQGPQPQHF	TGTGCCAGCAGTCCACAGGGGCCCCAGCCCCAGCATTTT
TRBV15	.	.	TRBJ1-4	CATSRPAGAPGEKLFF	TGTGCCACCAGCAGACCAGCGGGGGCGCCAGGGGAAAAACTGTTTTTT
TRBV10-1	once	.	TRBJ2-2	CASREDNTGELFF	TGCGCCAGCAGAGAGGATAACACCGGGGAGCTGTTTTTT
TRBV24-1	few	.	TRBJ2-3	CATRSSGGTDTQYF	TGTGCCACCAGGTCCAGTGGGGGGACAGATACGCAGTATTTT
TRBV5-4	.	TRBD1	TRBJ2-7	CASSPDRFSYEQYF	TGTGCCAGCAGCCCGGACAGGTTCTCCTACGAGCAGTACTTC
TRBV27	.	.	TRBJ2-3	CASSFYSTDTQYF	TGTGCCAGCAGTTTCTATTCGACAGATACGCAGTATTTT
TRBV19	.	.	TRBJ1-1	CASSISAGMNTEAFF	TGTGCCAGTAGTATCTCGGCGGGGATGAACACTGAAGCTTTCTTT
TRBV12-5	.	TRBD1	TRBJ1-1	CASGLFPPGHRGLNTEAFF	TGTGCTAGTGGTTTGTTTCCCCCGGGACACAGGGGGCTGAACACTGAAGCTTTCTTT
TRBV6-5	.	TRBD2	TRBJ2-1	CASATSGVSYNEQFF	TGTGCCAGCGCCACTAGCGGGGTTTCCTACAATGAGCAGTTCTTC
TRBV29-1	.	.	TRBJ1-1	CSVVREGRGLKTEAFF	TGCAGCGTTGTCAGGGAGGGGAGGGGACTTAAGACTGAAGCTTTCTTT
TRBV5-1	.	.	TRBJ2-1	CASSPLGGYNEQFF	TGCGCCAGCAGCCCACTGGGGGGATACAATGAGCAGTTCTTC
TRBV7-9	.	TRBD2	TRBJ2-2	CASSPQGPGLAQTGELFF	TGTGCCAGCAGCCCACAAGGCCCGGGACTAGCACAGACCGGGGAGCTGTTTTTT
TRBV13	.	.	TRBJ2-3	CASSLSGSGTDTQYF	TGTGCCAGCAGCTTAAGTGGGTCCGGCACAGATACGCAGTATTTT
TRBV29-1	.	.	TRBJ2-2	CSVEAGGTGELFF	TGCAGCGTTGAAGCAGGGGGGACCGGGGAGCTGTTTTTT
TRBV2	.	TRBD2	TRBJ2-5	CASSETLLAGAQETQYF	TGTGCCAGCAGTGAGACCCTCCTAGCGGGGGCCCAAGAGACCCAGTACTTC
TRBV6-4	few	.	TRBJ1-4	CASRDTTNEKLFF	TGTGCCAGTAGGGACACCACTAATGAAAAACTGTTTTTT
TRBV5-1	.	.	TRBJ2-3	CASSLGGVSGDTQYF	TGCGCCAGCAGCTTGGGGGGCGTCTCCGGGGATACGCAGTATTTT
TRBV9	.	TRBD2	TRBJ2-2	CASSPSRLAGALNTGELFF	TGTGCCAGCAGCCCATCCAGACTAGCGGGGGCCCTAAACACCGGGGAGCTGTTTTTT
TRBV7-6	.	TRBD2	TRBJ2-3	CASSLESGVVTDTQYF	TGTGCCAGCAGCTTGGAAAGCGGGGTAGTAACAGATACGCAGTATTTT
TRBV6-5	.	TRBD2	TRBJ2-5	CASRASGGPQETQYF	TGTGCCAGCAGAGCTAGCGGGGGGCCCCAAGAGACCCAGTACTTC
TRBV27	.	TRBD1	TRBJ2-5	CASAKDRLGQETQYF	TGTGCCAGCGCCAAGGACAGGTTGGGCCAAGAGACCCAGTACTTC
TRBV19	.	TRBD1	TRBJ2-7	CASRAGTGVSYEQYF	TGTGCCAGTAGGGCCGGGACAGGGGTTTCCTACGAGCAGTACTTC
TRBV7-8	.	TRBD1	TRBJ1-5	CASSLGQGPGSNQPQHF	TGTGCCAGCAGCTTAGGACAGGGGCCAGGTAGCAATCAGCCCCAGCATTTT
TRBV27	.	TRBD1	TRBJ1-3	CASRGTASTIYF	TGTGCCAGCAGAGGGACAGCGAGCACCATATATTTT
TRBV6-1	.	.	TRBJ2-3	CASSEGGGTDTQYF	TGTGCCAGCAGTGAAGGGGGCGGGACAGATACGCAGTATTTT
TRBV7-3	.	.	TRBJ2-2	CASSPRGAAGELFF	TGTGCCAGCAGCCCCCGGGGGGCCGCCGGGGAGCTGTTTTTT
TRBV5-6	once	.	TRBJ2-7	CASSFGGRGEQYF	TGTGCCAGCAGCTTCGGCGGGCGGGGCGAGCAGTACTTC
TRBV3-1/TRBV3-2	.	.	TRBJ2-5	CASSQDRGLQETQYF	TGTGCCAGCAGCCAAGATCGCGGCCTCCAAGAGACCCAGTACTTC
TRBV13	.	.	TRBJ2-6	CASSIGTGANVLTF	TGTGCCAGCAGCATCGGTACTGGGGCCAACGTCCTGACTTTC
TRBV28	.	.	TRBJ1-5	CASSQPPQAQHF	TGTGCCAGCAGTCAGCCTCCACAGGCCCAGCATTTT
TRBV2	.	TRBD1	TRBJ2-6	CASRGQGANVLTF	TGTGCCAGCAGGGGACAGGGGGCCAACGTCCTGACTTTC
TRBV13	.	.	TRBJ1-1	CASSNRVEYTEAFF	TGTGCCAGCAGCAACAGGGTTGAGTACACTGAAGCTTTCTTT
TRBV6-5	.	.	TRBJ2-1	CASSYSAGIGEQFF	TGTGCCAGCAGTTACTCGGCAGGGATCGGAGAGCAGTTCTTC
TRBV24-1	.	.	TRBJ1-5	CATSREGNQPQHF	TGTGCCACCAGCCGGGAAGGCAATCAGCCCCAGCATTTT
TRBV9	.	.	TRBJ1-6	CASSDRDNPSSLHF	TGTGCCAGCAGCGATCGGGACAATCCATCATCCCTCCACTTT
TRBV2	once	TRBD2	TRBJ2-7	CASSEGGLEQYF	TGTGCCAGCAGTGAGGGAGGGCTAGAGCAGTACTTC
TRBV6-6	once	.	TRBJ1-2	CASSYLGREGYTF	TGTGCCAGCAGTTACTTGGGCAGGGAGGGCTACACCTTC
TRBV18	.	.	TRBJ2-3	CASLQGADTQYF	TGTGCCAGCCTCCAAGGGGCAGATACGCAGTATTTT
TRBV7-3	.	.	TRBJ2-2	CASSRPTGRDTGELFF	TGTGCCAGCAGCCGCCCGACAGGGAGGGACACCGGGGAGCTGTTTTTT
TRBV12-3/TRBV12-4	once	.	TRBJ2-1	CASSLVTDQQFF	TGTGCCAGCAGTTTAGTCACAGATCAACAGTTCTTC
TRBV5-1	.	.	TRBJ2-3	CASSESHSDTQYF	TGCGCCAGCAGCGAATCCCATTCAGATACGCAGTATTTT